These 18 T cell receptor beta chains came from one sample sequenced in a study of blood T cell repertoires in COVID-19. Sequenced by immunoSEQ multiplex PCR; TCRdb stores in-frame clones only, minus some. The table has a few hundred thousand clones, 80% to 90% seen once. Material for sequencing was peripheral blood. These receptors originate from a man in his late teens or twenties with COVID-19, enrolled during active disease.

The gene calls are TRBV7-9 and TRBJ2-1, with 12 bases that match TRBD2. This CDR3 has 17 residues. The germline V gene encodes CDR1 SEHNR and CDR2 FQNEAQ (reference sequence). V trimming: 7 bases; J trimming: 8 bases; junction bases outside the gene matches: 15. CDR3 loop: CASKGLASGRAGYEQFF. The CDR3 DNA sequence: TGTGCCAGCAAGGGGCTGGCTAGCGGGAGGGCCGGGTATGAGCAGTTCTTC.

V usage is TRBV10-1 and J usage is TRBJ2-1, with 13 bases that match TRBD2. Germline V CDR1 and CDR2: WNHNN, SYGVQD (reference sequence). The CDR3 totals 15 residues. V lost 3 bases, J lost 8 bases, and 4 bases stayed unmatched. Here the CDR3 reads CASSEGLAGAYEQFF. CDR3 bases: TGCGCCAGCAGTGAAGGACTAGCGGGAGCGTATGAGCAGTTCTTC.

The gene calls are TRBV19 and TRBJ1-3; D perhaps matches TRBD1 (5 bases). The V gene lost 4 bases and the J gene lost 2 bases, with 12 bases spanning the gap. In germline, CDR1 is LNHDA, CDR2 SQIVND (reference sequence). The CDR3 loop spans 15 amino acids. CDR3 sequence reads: CASSNRGRAGNTIYF. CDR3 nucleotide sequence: TGTGCCAGTAGTAATCGGGGGAGGGCTGGAAACACCATATATTTT.

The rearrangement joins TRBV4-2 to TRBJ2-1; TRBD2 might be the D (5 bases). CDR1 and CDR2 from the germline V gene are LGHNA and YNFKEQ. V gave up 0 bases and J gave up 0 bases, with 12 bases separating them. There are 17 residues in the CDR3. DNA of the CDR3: TGTGCCAGCAGCCAAGAGCGGACTCCGAGCTCCTACAATGAGCAGTTCTTC. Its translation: CASSQERTPSSYNEQFF.

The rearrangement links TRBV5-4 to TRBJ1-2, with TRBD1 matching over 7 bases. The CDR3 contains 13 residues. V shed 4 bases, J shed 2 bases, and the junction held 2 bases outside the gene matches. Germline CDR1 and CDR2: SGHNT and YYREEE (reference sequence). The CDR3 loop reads CASSQTGNYGYTF. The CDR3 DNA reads TGTGCCAGCAGCCAGACAGGGAACTATGGCTACACCTTC.

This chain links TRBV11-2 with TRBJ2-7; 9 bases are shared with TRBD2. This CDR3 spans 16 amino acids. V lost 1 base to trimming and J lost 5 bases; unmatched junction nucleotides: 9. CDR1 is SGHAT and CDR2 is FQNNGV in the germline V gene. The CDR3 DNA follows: TGTGCCAGCAGCTTAGGGAGGAGCGGGAGGCGGGACGAGCAGTACTTC. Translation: CASSLGRSGRRDEQYF.

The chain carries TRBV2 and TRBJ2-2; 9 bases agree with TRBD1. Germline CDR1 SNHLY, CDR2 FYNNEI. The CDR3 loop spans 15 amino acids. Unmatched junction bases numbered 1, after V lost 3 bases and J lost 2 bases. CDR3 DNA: TGTGCCAGCAGTGAGGGACAGGGAAACACCGGGGAGCTGTTTTTT. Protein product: CASSEGQGNTGELFF.

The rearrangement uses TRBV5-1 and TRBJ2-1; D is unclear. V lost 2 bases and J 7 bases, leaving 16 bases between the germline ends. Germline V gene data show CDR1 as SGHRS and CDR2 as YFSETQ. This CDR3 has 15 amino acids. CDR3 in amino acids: CASSLTGSPTNEQFF. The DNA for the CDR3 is TGCGCCAGCAGCTTAACCGGGTCCCCAACGAATGAGCAGTTCTTC.

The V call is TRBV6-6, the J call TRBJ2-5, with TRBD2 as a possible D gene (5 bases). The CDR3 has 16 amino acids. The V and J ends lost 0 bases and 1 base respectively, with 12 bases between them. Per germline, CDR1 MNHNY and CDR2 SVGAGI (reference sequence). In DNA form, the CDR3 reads TGTGCCAGCAGTTACTCTTCCCAGCGGACCCAAGAGACCCAGTACTTC. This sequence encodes CASSYSSQRTQETQYF.

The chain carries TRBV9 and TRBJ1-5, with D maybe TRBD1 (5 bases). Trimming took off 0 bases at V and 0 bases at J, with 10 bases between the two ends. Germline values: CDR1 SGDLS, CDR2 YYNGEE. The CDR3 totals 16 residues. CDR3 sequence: CASSVGAGYSNQPQHF. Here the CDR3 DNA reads TGTGCCAGCAGCGTAGGAGCAGGGTATAGCAATCAGCCCCAGCATTTT.

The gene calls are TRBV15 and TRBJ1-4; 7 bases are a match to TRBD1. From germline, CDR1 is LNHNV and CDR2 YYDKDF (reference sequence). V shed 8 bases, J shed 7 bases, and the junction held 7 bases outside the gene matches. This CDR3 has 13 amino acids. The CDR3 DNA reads TGTGCCACCCAAGGGGGCGCGGCTGAAAAACTGTTTTTT. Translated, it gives CATQGGAAEKLFF.

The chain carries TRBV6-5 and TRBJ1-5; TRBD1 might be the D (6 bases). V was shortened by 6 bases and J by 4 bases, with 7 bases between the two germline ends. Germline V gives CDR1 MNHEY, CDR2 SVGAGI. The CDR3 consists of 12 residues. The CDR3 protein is CASSTGNQPQHF. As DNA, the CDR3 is TGTGCCAGCAGCACAGGGAATCAGCCCCAGCATTTT.

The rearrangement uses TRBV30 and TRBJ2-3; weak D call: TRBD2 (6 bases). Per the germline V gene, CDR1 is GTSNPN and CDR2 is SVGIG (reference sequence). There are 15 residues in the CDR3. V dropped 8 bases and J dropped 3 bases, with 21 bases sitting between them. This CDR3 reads CATEGTGKGTDTQYF. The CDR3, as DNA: TGTGCCACGGAGGGGACGGGTAAGGGGACAGATACGCAGTATTTT.

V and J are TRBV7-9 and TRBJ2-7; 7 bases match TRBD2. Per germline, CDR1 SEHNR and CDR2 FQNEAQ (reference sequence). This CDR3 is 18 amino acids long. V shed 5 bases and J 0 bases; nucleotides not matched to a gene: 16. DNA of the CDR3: TGTGCCAGCAGCCGGCGGGGGACCGACGGAGTTACCTCCTACGAGCAGTACTTC. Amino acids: CASSRRGTDGVTSYEQYF.

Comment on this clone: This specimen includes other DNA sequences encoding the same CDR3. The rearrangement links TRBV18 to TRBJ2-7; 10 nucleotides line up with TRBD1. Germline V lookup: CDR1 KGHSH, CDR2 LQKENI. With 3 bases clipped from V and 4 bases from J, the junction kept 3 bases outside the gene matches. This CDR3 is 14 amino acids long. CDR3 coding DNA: TGTGCCAGCTCACCCGGGACAGGGGCTTACGAGCAGTACTTC. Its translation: CASSPGTGAYEQYF.

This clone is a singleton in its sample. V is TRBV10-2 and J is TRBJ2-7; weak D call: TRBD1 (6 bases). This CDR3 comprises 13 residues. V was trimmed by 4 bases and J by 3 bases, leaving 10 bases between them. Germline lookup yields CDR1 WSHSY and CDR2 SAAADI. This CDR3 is CASSADRVYEQYF. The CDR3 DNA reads TGCGCCAGCAGTGCGGACAGAGTCTACGAGCAGTACTTC.

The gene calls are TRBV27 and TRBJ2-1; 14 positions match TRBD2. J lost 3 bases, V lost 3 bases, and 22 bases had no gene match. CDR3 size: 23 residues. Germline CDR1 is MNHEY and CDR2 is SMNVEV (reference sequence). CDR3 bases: TGTGCCAGCAGTTTCCACTCCCTAATAGGACTAGCGGGGGGTGGGACTCACTACAATGAGCAGTTCTTC. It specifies CASSFHSLIGLAGGGTHYNEQFF.

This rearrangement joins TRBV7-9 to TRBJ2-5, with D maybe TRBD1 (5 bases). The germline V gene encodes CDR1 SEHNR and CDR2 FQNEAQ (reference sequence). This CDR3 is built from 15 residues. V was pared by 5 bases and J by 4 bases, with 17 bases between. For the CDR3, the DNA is TGTGCCAGCAGCCAAGGACATGGAAGTGGAGAGACCCAGTACTTC. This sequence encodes CASSQGHGSGETQYF. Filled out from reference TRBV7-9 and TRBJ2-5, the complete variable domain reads DTGVSQNPRHKITKRGQNVTFRCDPISEHNRLYWYRQTLGQGPEFLTYFQNEAQLEKSRLLSDRFSAERPKGSFSTLEIQRTEQGDSAMYLCASSQGHGSGETQYFGPGTRLLVL.